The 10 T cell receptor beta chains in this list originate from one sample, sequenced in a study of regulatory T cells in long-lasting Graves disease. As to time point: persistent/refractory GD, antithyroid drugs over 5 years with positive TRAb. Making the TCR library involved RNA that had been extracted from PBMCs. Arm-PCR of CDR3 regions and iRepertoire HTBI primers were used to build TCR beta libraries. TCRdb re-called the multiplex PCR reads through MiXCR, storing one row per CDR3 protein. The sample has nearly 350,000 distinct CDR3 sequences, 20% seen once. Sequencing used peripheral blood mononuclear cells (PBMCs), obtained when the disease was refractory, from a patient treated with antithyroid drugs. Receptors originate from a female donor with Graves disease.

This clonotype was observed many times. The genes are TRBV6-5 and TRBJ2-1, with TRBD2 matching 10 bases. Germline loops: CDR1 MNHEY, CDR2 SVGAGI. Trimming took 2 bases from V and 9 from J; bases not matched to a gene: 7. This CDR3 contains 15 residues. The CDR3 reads CASSYGASGSGEQFF. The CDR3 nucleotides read TGTGCCAGCAGTTACGGGGCTAGCGGGAGTGGTGAGCAGTTCTTC.

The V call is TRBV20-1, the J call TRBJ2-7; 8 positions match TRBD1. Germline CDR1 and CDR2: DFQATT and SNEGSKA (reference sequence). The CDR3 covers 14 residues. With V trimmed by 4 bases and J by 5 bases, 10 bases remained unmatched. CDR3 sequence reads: CSAISDRGRDEQYF. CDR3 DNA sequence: TGCAGTGCTATATCAGACAGGGGCAGGGACGAGCAGTACTTC.

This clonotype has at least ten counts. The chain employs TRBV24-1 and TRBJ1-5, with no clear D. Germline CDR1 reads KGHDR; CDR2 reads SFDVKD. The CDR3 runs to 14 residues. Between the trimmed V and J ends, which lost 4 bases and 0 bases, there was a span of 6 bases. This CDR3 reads CATSEDNSNQPQHF. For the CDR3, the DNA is TGTGCCACCAGTGAAGACAATAGCAATCAGCCCCAGCATTTT.

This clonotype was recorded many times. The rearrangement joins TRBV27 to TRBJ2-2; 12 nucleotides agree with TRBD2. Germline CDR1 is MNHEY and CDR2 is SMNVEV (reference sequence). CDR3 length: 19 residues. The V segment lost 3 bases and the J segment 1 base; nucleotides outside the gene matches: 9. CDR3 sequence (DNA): TGTGCCAGCAGTTTTGGATGGCTAGCGGGAGGGATGAACACCGGGGAGCTGTTTTTT. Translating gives CASSFGWLAGGMNTGELFF.

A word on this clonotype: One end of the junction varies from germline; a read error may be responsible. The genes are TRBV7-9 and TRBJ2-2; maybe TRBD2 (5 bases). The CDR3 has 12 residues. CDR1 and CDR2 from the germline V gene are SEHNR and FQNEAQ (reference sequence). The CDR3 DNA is TGTACCAGCGGATTTGGTCCGGGGGAGCTGTTTTTT. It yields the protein CTSGFGPGELFF.

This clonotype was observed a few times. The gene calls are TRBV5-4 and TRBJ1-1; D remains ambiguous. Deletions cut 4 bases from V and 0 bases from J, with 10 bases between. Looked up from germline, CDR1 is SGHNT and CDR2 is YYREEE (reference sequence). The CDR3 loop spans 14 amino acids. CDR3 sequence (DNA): TGTGCCAGCAGCGACCAGACGGTGAACACTGAAGCTTTCTTT. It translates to CASSDQTVNTEAFF.

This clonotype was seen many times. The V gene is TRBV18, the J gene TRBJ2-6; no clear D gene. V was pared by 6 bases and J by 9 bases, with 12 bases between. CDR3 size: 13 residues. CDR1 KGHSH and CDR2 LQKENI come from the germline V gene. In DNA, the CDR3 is TGTGCCAGCTCCCCAAATGGCGGCAACGTCCTGACTTTC. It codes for CASSPNGGNVLTF. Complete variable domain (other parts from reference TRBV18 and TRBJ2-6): NAGVMQNPRHLVRRRGQEARLRCSPMKGHSHVYWYRQLPEEGLKFMVYLQKENIIDESGMPKERFSAEFPKEGPSILRIQQVVRGDSAAYFCASSPNGGNVLTFGAGSRLTVL.

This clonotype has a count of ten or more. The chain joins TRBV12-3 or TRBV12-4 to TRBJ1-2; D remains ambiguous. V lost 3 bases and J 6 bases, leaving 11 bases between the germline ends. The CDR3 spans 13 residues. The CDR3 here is CASSLVHIDGYTF. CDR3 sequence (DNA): TGTGCCAGCAGTTTGGTACATATCGATGGCTACACCTTC.

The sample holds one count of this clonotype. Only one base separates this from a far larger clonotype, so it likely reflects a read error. The CDR3 is CASSRTGGREKLFF. The CDR3 region has the DNA TGTGCCAGCAGTAGGACAGGGGGGCGTGAAAAACTGTTTTTT. V and J are TRBV6-1 and TRBJ1-4; 10 positions agree with TRBD1. Trimming removed 5 bases from V and 7 bases from J; junction bases left unmatched: 4. Per germline, CDR1 MNHNS and CDR2 SASEGT. The CDR3 contains 14 residues.

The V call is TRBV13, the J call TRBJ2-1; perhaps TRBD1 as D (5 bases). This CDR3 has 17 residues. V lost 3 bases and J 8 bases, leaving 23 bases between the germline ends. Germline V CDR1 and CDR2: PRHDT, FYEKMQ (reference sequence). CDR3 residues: CASSLVPGQGSFDEQFF. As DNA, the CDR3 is TGTGCCAGCAGCTTGGTACCAGGGCAAGGATCTTTTGATGAGCAGTTCTTC.